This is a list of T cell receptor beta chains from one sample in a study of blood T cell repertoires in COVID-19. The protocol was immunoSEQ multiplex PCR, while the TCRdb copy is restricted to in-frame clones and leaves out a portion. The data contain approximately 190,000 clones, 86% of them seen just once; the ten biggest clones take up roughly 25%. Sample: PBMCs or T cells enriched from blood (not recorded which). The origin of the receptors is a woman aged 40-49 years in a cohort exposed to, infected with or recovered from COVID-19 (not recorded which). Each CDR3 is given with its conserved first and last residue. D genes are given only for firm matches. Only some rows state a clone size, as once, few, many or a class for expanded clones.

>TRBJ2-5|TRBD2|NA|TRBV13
CASSSGLATRETQYF
TGTGCCAGCAGCTCGGGACTAGCGACACGAGAGACCCAGTACTTC
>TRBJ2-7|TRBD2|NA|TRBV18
CASSPRRGSPLYEQYF
TGTGCCAGCTCACCAAGGCGGGGGAGTCCCCTATACGAGCAGTACTTC
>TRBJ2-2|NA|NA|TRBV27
CASSFRTVTGELFF
TGTGCCAGCAGTTTTCGGACAGTAACCGGGGAGCTGTTTTTT
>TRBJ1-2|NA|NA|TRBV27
CASSLTYRVGTNYGYTF
TGTGCCAGCAGTCTAACTTACAGGGTAGGGACTAACTATGGCTACACCTTC
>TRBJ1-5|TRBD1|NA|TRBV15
CAIGQDPDRVNQPQHF
TGTGCCATCGGCCAGGACCCGGACAGGGTCAATCAGCCCCAGCATTTT
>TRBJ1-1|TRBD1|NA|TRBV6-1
CASSEVPGQGRGYEAFF
TGTGCCAGCAGTGAAGTCCCGGGACAGGGTAGGGGGTATGAAGCTTTCTTT
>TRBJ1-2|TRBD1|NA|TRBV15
CATSRAGTGNYGYTF
TGTGCCACCAGCAGGGCCGGGACAGGCAACTATGGCTACACCTTC
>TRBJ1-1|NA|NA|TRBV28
CASSFPTGLNTEAFF
TGTGCCAGCAGTTTCCCGACAGGACTCAACACTGAAGCTTTCTTT
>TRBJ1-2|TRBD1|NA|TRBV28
CASSSPGQGLTGYTF
TGTGCCAGCAGTTCCCCCGGACAGGGGTTAACTGGCTACACCTTC
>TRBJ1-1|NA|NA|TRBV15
CATSKGLDTEAFF
TGTGCCACCAGCAAGGGGCTAGACACTGAAGCTTTCTTT
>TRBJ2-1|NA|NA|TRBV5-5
CASRLAGNNEQFF
TGTGCCAGCAGATTGGCCGGGAACAATGAGCAGTTCTTC
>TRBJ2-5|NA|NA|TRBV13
CASSLGMRALGTQYF
TGTGCCAGCAGCTTAGGCATGCGGGCCCTGGGGACCCAGTACTTC
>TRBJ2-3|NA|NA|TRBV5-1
CASSWGDWRGDTQYF
TGCGCCAGCAGCTGGGGGGACTGGAGAGGGGATACGCAGTATTTT
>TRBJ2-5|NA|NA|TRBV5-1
CASSLARLVQETQYF
TGCGCCAGCAGCTTGGCTAGACTCGTCCAAGAGACCCAGTACTTC
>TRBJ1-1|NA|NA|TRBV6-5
CASNQDGGTEAFF
TGTGCCAGCAATCAGGACGGAGGGACTGAAGCTTTCTTT
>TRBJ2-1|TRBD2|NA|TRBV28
CASSLGTKNEQFF
TGTGCCAGCAGTTTAGGGACTAAAAATGAGCAGTTCTTC
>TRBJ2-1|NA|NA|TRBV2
CASSDGGGVYNEQFF
TGTGCCAGCAGTGATGGAGGGGGGGTCTACAATGAGCAGTTCTTC
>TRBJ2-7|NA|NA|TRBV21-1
CASSKRRVGFYEQYF
TGTGCCAGCAGCAAACGCAGGGTGGGCTTTTACGAGCAGTACTTC
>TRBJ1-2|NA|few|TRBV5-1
CASSLSAGRDYTF
TGCGCCAGCAGCTTGTCGGCAGGGAGGGATTACACCTTC
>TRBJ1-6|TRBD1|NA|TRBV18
CASSPRPGGENSPLHF
TGTGCCAGCTCACCACGGCCAGGGGGCGAGAATTCACCCCTCCACTTT
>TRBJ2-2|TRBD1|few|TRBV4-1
CASSQEGRGRGELFF
TGCGCCAGCAGCCAAGAGGGAAGGGGGCGCGGGGAGCTGTTTTTT
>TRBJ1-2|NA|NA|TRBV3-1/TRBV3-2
CASSQGAGAPGYTF
TGTGCCAGCAGCCAAGGGGCTGGGGCACCGGGCTACACCTTC
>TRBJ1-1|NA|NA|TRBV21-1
CASSGLQDGLNTEAFF
TGTGCCAGCAGCGGACTCCAGGACGGGTTGAACACTGAAGCTTTCTTT
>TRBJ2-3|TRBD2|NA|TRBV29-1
CSVEESSGGPPPDTQYF
TGCAGCGTTGAAGAGTCTAGCGGGGGGCCCCCCCCAGATACGCAGTATTTT
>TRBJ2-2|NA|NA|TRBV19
CATRSGRQANTGELFF
TGTGCCACCCGAAGTGGGAGACAAGCGAACACCGGGGAGCTGTTTTTT
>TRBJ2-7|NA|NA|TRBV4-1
CASSQFRAREQYF
TGCGCCAGCAGCCAATTCAGGGCACGCGAGCAGTACTTC
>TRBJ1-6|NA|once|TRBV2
CASSNEVARSPLHF
TGTGCCAGCAGTAACGAGGTCGCGCGGTCACCCCTCCACTTT
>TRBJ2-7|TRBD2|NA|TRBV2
CASRRAGGPLGYEQYF
TGTGCCAGCAGACGAGCGGGAGGGCCTTTGGGTTACGAGCAGTACTTC
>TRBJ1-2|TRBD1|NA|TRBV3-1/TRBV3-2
CASSQDDRANYGYTF
TGTGCCAGCAGCCAAGACGACAGGGCTAACTATGGCTACACCTTC
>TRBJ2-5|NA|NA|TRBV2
CASSLQGGETQYF
TGTGCCAGCAGTCTACAGGGTGGAGAGACCCAGTACTTC
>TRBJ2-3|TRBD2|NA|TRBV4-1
CASSPHPSGSVSGTDTQYF
TGCGCCAGCAGCCCTCATCCTAGCGGGAGCGTCTCGGGCACAGATACGCAGTATTTT
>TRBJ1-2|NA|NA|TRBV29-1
CSVVGLDSYGYTF
TGCAGCGTTGTAGGACTGGACAGCTATGGCTACACCTTC
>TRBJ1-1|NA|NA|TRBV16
CASSQSLQAEAGDTEAFF
TGTGCCAGCAGCCAATCGCTACAGGCAGAAGCGGGGGACACTGAAGCTTTCTTT
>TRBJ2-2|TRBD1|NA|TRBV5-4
CASSLGGQDTGELFF
TGTGCCAGCAGCTTGGGGGGACAGGACACCGGGGAGCTGTTTTTT
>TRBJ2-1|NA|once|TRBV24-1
CATSDGGSSYNEQFF
TGTGCCACCAGTGATGGAGGGAGCTCCTACAATGAGCAGTTCTTC
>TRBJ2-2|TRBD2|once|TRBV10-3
CAIRRTSGGFTGELFF
TGTGCCATCCGACGGACTAGCGGGGGATTCACCGGGGAGCTGTTTTTT
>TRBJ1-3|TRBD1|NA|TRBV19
CASTQGRDRGSGNTIYF
TGTGCCAGTACCCAAGGACGGGACAGGGGTTCTGGAAACACCATATATTTT
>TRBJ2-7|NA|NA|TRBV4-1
CASSRTADYEQYF
TGCGCCAGCAGCCGGACAGCAGACTACGAGCAGTACTTC
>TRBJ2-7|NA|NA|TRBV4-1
CATAARLDGPYEQYF
TGCGCCACCGCAGCAAGACTAGACGGTCCCTACGAGCAGTACTTC
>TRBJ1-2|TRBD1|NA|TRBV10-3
CAISESGGISYGYTF
TGTGCCATCAGTGAATCAGGGGGAATCAGCTATGGCTACACCTTC
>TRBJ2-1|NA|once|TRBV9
CASSVGRVPYNEQFF
TGTGCCAGCAGCGTAGGGCGGGTACCCTACAATGAGCAGTTCTTC
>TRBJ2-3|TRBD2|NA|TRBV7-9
CASSLNRGGSTDTQYF
TGTGCCAGCAGCTTAAACCGGGGGGGGAGCACAGATACGCAGTATTTT
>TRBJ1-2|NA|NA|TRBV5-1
CASSGPEGYGYTF
TGCGCCAGCTCCGGCCCGGAGGGATATGGCTACACCTTC
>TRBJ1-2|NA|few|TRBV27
CASSLWGGLEYGYTF
TGTGCCAGCAGTTTATGGGGGGGGCTAGAGTATGGCTACACCTTC
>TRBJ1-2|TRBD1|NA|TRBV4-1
CASSQEEGQINYGYTF
TGCGCCAGCAGCCAAGAAGAGGGACAGATTAACTATGGCTACACCTTC
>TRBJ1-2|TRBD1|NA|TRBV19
CASRKTGEFYGYTF
TGTGCCAGTAGGAAGACAGGGGAATTCTATGGCTACACCTTC